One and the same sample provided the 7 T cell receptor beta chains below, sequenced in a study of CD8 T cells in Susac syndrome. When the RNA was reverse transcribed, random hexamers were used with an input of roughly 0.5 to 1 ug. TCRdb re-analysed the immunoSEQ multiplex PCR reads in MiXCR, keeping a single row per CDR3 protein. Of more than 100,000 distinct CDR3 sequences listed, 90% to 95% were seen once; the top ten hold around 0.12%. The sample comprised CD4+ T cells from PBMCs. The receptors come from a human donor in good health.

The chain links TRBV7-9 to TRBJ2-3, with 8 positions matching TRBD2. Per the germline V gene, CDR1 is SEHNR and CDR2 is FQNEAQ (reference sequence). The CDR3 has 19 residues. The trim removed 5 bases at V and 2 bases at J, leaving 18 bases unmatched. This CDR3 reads CASSETPLTSGSTTDTQYF. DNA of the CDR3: TGTGCCAGCAGCGAGACTCCACTCACCAGCGGGAGTACCACAGATACGCAGTATTTT.

The CDR3 nucleotides are TGTGCCAGCAGCCAAGCGGACAGTGGAAGTGGCTACACCTTC. Translation: CASSQADSGSGYTF. The chain employs TRBV14 and TRBJ1-2; possible D gene TRBD1, 6 bases. Germline V gene sequence: CDR1 SGHDN, CDR2 FVKESK. The CDR3 runs 14 residues. V was cut by 1 base and J by 7 bases, with 13 bases left in between.

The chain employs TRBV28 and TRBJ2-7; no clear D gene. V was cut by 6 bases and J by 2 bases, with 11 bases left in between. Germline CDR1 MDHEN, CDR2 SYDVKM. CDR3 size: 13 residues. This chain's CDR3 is CASSSLNPYEQYF. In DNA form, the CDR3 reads TGTGCCAGCAGCTCCCTTAACCCCTACGAGCAGTACTTC.

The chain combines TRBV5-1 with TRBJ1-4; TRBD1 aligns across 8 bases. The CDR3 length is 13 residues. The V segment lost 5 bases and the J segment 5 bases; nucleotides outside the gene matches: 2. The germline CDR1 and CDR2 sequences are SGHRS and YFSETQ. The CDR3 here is CASSTGGNEKLFF. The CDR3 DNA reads TGCGCCAGCAGTACAGGGGGGAATGAAAAACTGTTTTTT.

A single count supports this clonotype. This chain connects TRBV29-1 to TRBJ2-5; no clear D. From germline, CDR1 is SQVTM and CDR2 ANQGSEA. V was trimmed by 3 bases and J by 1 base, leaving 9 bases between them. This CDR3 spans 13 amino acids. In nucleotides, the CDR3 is TGCAGCGTTGATGGAAATTCCCAAGAGACCCAGTACTTC. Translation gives CSVDGNSQETQYF. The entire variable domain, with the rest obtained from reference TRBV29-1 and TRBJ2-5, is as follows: SAVISQKPSRDICQRGTSLTIQCQVDSQVTMMFWYRQQPGQSLTLIATANQGSEATYESGFVIDKFPISRPNLTFSTLTVSNMSPEDSSIYLCSVDGNSQETQYFGPGTRLLVL.

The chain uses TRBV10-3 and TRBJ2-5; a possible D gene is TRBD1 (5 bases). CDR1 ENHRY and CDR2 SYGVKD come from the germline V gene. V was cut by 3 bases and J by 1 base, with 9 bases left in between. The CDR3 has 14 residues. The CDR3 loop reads CAISDSGLQETQYF. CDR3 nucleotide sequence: TGTGCCATCAGTGACTCAGGGCTCCAAGAGACCCAGTACTTC.

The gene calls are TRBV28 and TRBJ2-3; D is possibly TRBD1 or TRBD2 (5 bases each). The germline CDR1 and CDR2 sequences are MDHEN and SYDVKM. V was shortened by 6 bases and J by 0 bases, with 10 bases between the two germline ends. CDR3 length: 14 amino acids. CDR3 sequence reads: CASSSGPSTDTQYF. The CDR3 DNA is TGTGCCAGCAGCTCGGGACCAAGCACAGATACGCAGTATTTT.